Below are 18 T cell receptor beta chains sequenced from a single sample in a study of prognosis after radiotherapy for stage I lung cancer. The TCR beta CDR3 region was amplified from genomic DNA, with two rounds of multiplex PCR being used for the amplification. Each TRBV and TRBJ gene had its own primer in the first PCR round. TCRdb used MiXCR to reprocess the multiplex PCR reads, holding one entry per CDR3 protein. The repertoire holds under 35,000 distinct CDR3 sequences, around 43% seen once, with 15% to 19% in the top ten. The input for sequencing was PBMCs, taken before or after stereotactic body radiation therapy (not recorded which). Receptors were obtained from a donor of 50 years or more with non-small cell lung cancer.

The CDR3 DNA reads TGTGCCATCAGTGAGCCCCGACTAGCGGGATATGGGTCAGATACGCAGTATTTT. Translating gives CAISEPRLAGYGSDTQYF. The chain couples TRBV10-3 to TRBJ2-3; 11 bases align to TRBD2. J gave up 4 bases and V 2 bases, and 11 bases lay outside the gene matches. The CDR3 has 18 residues. Germline V gene data show CDR1 as ENHRY and CDR2 as SYGVKD.

CDR3 sequence reads: CASSLQGVETQYF. As DNA, the CDR3 is TGTGCCAGCAGTCTACAGGGAGTAGAGACCCAGTACTTC. The chain combines TRBV5-4 with TRBJ2-5, with a possible D match to TRBD1 (6 bases). This CDR3 has 13 residues. Trimming shortened V by 5 bases and J by 4 bases, and 12 bases separated the two germline ends. CDR1 SGHNT and CDR2 YYREEE come from the germline V gene (reference sequence).

This clonotype appeared many times. The rearrangement joins TRBV19 to TRBJ2-1, with D maybe TRBD2 (6 bases). This CDR3 comprises 15 residues. Germline V gives CDR1 LNHDA, CDR2 SQIVND (reference sequence). V lost 4 bases and J lost 4, with 14 bases in between. The CDR3 coding sequence is TGTGCCAGTAGTACCCCGGGACTGACTTACAATGAGCAGTTCTTC. This gives the protein CASSTPGLTYNEQFF. Using reference TRBV19 and TRBJ2-1 for the parts outside the CDR3, the full variable domain is DGGITQSPKYLFRKEGQNVTLSCEQNLNHDAMYWYRQDPGQGLRLIYYSQIVNDFQKGDIAEGYSVSREKKESFPLTVTSAQKNPTAFYLCASSTPGLTYNEQFFGPGTRLTVL.

This clonotype was counted ten times or more. The chain couples TRBV6-1 to TRBJ1-5, with D perhaps matching TRBD1 (5 bases). V was cut by 8 bases and J by 1 base, with 9 bases left in between. The CDR3 loop spans 13 amino acids. CDR1 is MNHNS, CDR2 SASEGT, per germline. This CDR3 reads CASAKGSNQPQHF. The DNA for the CDR3 is TGTGCCAGCGCCAAGGGGAGCAATCAGCCCCAGCATTTT.

This clonotype appeared many times. J is TRBJ2-4 and V is TRBV3-1, with 7 bases aligning to TRBD2. V lost 3 bases and J lost 1; bases outside the gene matches: 12. CDR1 and CDR2 (germline): LGHDT, YNNKEL (reference sequence). This CDR3 is 18 amino acids long. CDR3 nucleotides: TGTGCCAGCAGCCAGAAGAGAAGTAGGGAGGGTGCCAAAAACATTCAGTACTTC. Amino acids: CASSQKRSREGAKNIQYF. Full variable domain (outside the CDR3, taken from reference TRBV3-1 and TRBJ2-4): DTAVSQTPKYLVTQMGNDKSIKCEQNLGHDTMYWYKQDSKKFLKIMFSYNNKELIINETVPNRFSPKSPDKAHLNLHINSLELGDSAVYFCASSQKRSREGAKNIQYFGAGTRLSVL.

The CDR3 bases are TGTGCCAGCAGTATATGGACGGGGTTATATGGCTACACCTTC. It codes for CASSIWTGLYGYTF. V and J are TRBV6-1 and TRBJ1-2; no definite D call. This CDR3 is 14 amino acids long. The ends were cut back, 5 bases at V and 5 bases at J, with 15 bases in the middle. Looked up from germline, CDR1 is MNHNS and CDR2 is SASEGT.

This clonotype occurred once. The genes are TRBV20-1 and TRBJ2-1, with no clear D. This CDR3 comprises 10 residues. With 5 bases removed from V and 5 bases from J, the gap between germline ends came to 4 bases. Germline lookup yields CDR1 DFQATT and CDR2 SNEGSKA (reference sequence). The CDR3 spells CSALHNEQFF. DNA for the CDR3: TGCAGTGCTTTACACAATGAGCAGTTCTTC.

The CDR3 protein is CASSWWGISRRLSNQPQHF. The CDR3 nucleotides are TGTGCCAGCAGTTGGTGGGGGATCAGTCGGAGACTTAGCAATCAGCCCCAGCATTTT. The genes are TRBV28 and TRBJ1-5; D may be TRBD1 (5 bases). CDR3 size: 19 residues. Germline assignment: CDR1 MDHEN and CDR2 SYDVKM. The V end was cut by 4 bases, the J end by 0 bases, with 22 bases between. The whole variable domain, remainder taken from reference TRBV28 and TRBJ1-5, is DVKVTQSSRYLVKRTGEKVFLECVQDMDHENMFWYRQDPGLGLRLIYFSYDVKMKEKGDIPEGYSVSREKKERFSLILESASTNQTSMYLCASSWWGISRRLSNQPQHFGDGTRLSIL.

By its share, this clonotype is medium-sized. This chain connects TRBV27 to TRBJ2-7; 9 positions match TRBD1. The trim removed 3 bases at V and 2 bases at J, leaving 2 bases unmatched. This CDR3 has 14 residues. The germline V gene encodes CDR1 MNHEY and CDR2 SMNVEV (reference sequence). CDR3 loop: CASSFGTGTYEQYF. DNA of the CDR3: TGTGCCAGCAGTTTTGGGACAGGGACCTACGAGCAGTACTTC.

The chain links TRBV19 to TRBJ2-3; D may correspond to TRBD1 or TRBD2 (5 bases each). In germline, CDR1 is LNHDA, CDR2 SQIVND (reference sequence). This CDR3 has 14 amino acids. Trimming pared 5 bases from V and 4 bases from J, leaving 13 bases between. CDR3 nucleotide sequence: TGTGCCAGTAGTCATCATAGAGGGGCAGATACGCAGTATTTT. Amino acid sequence: CASSHHRGADTQYF.

Note on this clonotype: Relative to the germline gene, one junction end is altered; a read error may explain this. DNA of the CDR3: TGTGCCAGCAGTGGGGACCTTCAGCATTTCTTC. Amino acids: CASSGDLQHFF. This chain links TRBV6-1 with TRBJ2-1; TRBD1 or TRBD2 may be the D gene (5 bases each). The CDR3 has 11 amino acids. Germline CDR1 and CDR2: MNHNS and SASEGT.

This rearrangement joins TRBV11-2 to TRBJ2-7; D may be TRBD2 (5 bases). The germline gives CDR1 SGHAT, CDR2 FQNNGV. V lost 4 bases and J lost 5, with 15 bases in between. The CDR3 length is 14 residues. CDR3 in DNA: TGTGCCAGCAGCTCTGGCGGAGGATGGGACGAGCAGTACTTC. Amino acid sequence: CASSSGGGWDEQYF. Variable domain in full (rest from reference TRBV11-2 and TRBJ2-7): EAGVAQSPRYKIIEKRQSVAFWCNPISGHATLYWYQQILGQGPKLLIQFQNNGVVDDSQLPKDRFSAERLKGVDSTLKIQPAKLEDSAVYLCASSSGGGWDEQYFGPGTRLTVT.

This clonotype was observed at least ten times. The CDR3 DNA reads TGTGCCAGCAGTGGGGACAGGGTAATAGACGAGCAGTACTTC. This gives the protein CASSGDRVIDEQYF. The chain is built from TRBV25-1 and TRBJ2-7; 9 nucleotides line up with TRBD1. The CDR3 runs to 14 residues. Trimming took 4 bases from V and 5 from J; bases not matched to a gene: 6. CDR1 MGHDK and CDR2 SYGVNS come from the germline V gene.

This chain connects TRBV28 to TRBJ2-4, with a weak D call TRBD2 (6 bases). The CDR3 spans 15 residues. Germline CDR1 reads MDHEN; CDR2 reads SYDVKM. CDR3 sequence reads: CALPPAGRPANIQYF. CDR3 DNA sequence: TGTGCTCTCCCCCCGGCGGGAAGGCCAGCAAACATTCAGTACTTC.

Regarding this clonotype: A far larger clone is off by one base, so a read error is likely. This chain uses TRBV3-1 with TRBJ2-5; 12 positions agree with TRBD2. The J call may be faulty, since TRBJ2-1 better matches the DNA end. The CDR3 extends over 15 amino acids. CDR1 is LGHDT and CDR2 is YNNKEL in the germline V gene (reference sequence). In DNA, the CDR3 is TGTGCCAGCATCCATTCCCTAGCGGGGGGGGATGAGCAGTTCTTC. The encoded protein is CASIHSLAGGDEQFF.

As regards this clonotype: This is likely an artifact of a read error, given a far larger clone one base away. This chain links TRBV28 with TRBJ2-1; the D is unclear. CDR1 is MDHEN and CDR2 is SYDVKM in the germline V gene. This CDR3 has 13 amino acids. Trimming shortened V by 4 bases and J by 8 bases, and 12 bases separated the two germline ends. The CDR3 DNA follows: TGTGCCAGCAGTTACTCCGGAGTTGATGAGCAGTTCTTC. Amino acid sequence: CASSYSGVDEQFF.

This clonotype was seen many times. The chain links TRBV3-1 to TRBJ1-1, with 8 bases aligning to TRBD1. J was trimmed by 0 bases and V by 3 bases; bases with no gene match: 6. CDR1 is LGHDT, CDR2 YNNKEL, per germline (reference sequence). The CDR3 has 16 amino acids. This CDR3 reads CASSQGTGSLNTEAFF. The CDR3 DNA follows: TGTGCCAGCAGCCAGGGGACAGGAAGCTTGAACACTGAAGCTTTCTTT.

This clonotype was recorded at least ten times. The chain employs TRBV20-1 and TRBJ2-1; 13 positions match TRBD2. Germline lookup yields CDR1 DFQATT and CDR2 SNEGSKA (reference sequence). Trimming at V came to 4 bases and at J to 0 bases, leaving 3 bases not matched to a gene. This CDR3 comprises 16 residues. The CDR3 DNA reads TGCAGTGCTAAGGGACTAGCGGGAAGCTCCTACAATGAGCAGTTCTTC. Amino acid sequence: CSAKGLAGSSYNEQFF.